This T cell receptor beta chain stems from a study of shared clonotypes between healthy human individuals. Study conclusions and caveats: Naive CD4 clonotype sharing across four donors was around 5%. Memory subsets had estimated richness that was generally smaller than that of naive subsets. Lower generation probabilities were found for non-shared clonotypes than for those shared by all four donors.

Authors' processing steps: As immunoSEQ supplied junction-only sequences (without quality scores), filtering differed. Clones were sequenced by immunoSEQ multiplex PCR, and TCRdb holds only the in-frame ones, with some missing. From that table come the V and J calls and clone size; the DNA was used to work out D and trimming. The sample gives around 2.5 million clones, 80% to 95% of which show up once; roughly 0.39% is in the top ten. A word on this clone: Its cognate antigen is unknown.

Sequencing used naive CD4+ T cells from PBMCs. Regarding subset: CD45RA+ positively selected. This TCR was recovered from a man aged 18 to 30 in good health. Some clones in this sample may be carry-over from other donors' samples.

CDR3 in amino acids: CASSRVRPGELFF. The DNA for the CDR3 is TGTGCCAGCAGCCGCGTCCGTCCCGGGGAGCTGTTTTTT. The gene calls are TRBV7-2 and TRBJ2-2; D gene unclear. With 5 bases removed from V and 6 bases from J, the gap between germline ends came to 10 bases. The CDR3 is 13 amino acids. The germline gives CDR1 SGHTA, CDR2 FQGNSA.